Below, 9 T cell receptor beta chains from the same sample are listed, as sequenced in a study of cytomegalovirus exposure and HLA in healthy donors. The PCR was carried out with 60 Vbeta primers and 13 Jbeta primers. Data came from immunoSEQ multiplex PCR; TCRdb stores just in-frame clones and leaves some out. The sample consists of about 85,000 clones, 80% of them appearing once. Sequences were obtained from PBMCs. The origin of the receptors is a man aged 50 to 59 in good health and CMV-seropositive.

The J gene is TRBJ1-5, the V gene TRBV19, with D possibly being TRBD1 (5 bases). Trimming shortened V by 6 bases and J by 2 bases, and 14 bases separated the two germline ends. Germline assignment: CDR1 LNHDA and CDR2 SQIVND (reference sequence). The CDR3 extends over 15 amino acids. The CDR3 protein is CASSPQGIGNQPQHF. CDR3 sequence (DNA): TGTGCCAGTAGCCCCCAGGGAATAGGCAATCAGCCCCAGCATTTT. Complete variable domain (other parts from reference TRBV19 and TRBJ1-5): DGGITQSPKYLFRKEGQNVTLSCEQNLNHDAMYWYRQDPGQGLRLIYYSQIVNDFQKGDIAEGYSVSREKKESFPLTVTSAQKNPTAFYLCASSPQGIGNQPQHFGDGTRLSIL.

The chain joins TRBV7-2 to TRBJ1-1; TRBD1 might be the D (5 bases). The CDR3 has 13 residues. Germline V gene sequence: CDR1 SGHTA, CDR2 FQGNSA. Trimming removed 1 base at V and 7 bases at J, with 10 bases between. The CDR3 nucleotides read TGTGCCAGCAGCTTAGTATTAGGGGTTGAAGCTTTCTTT. This encodes CASSLVLGVEAFF. The full variable domain, with the rest looked up from reference TRBV7-2 and TRBJ1-1, is GAGVSQSPSNKVTEKGKDVELRCDPISGHTALYWYRQSLGQGLEFLIYFQGNSAPDKSGLPSDRFSAERTGGSVSTLTIQRTQQEDSAVYLCASSLVLGVEAFFGQGTRLTVV.

This chain links TRBV7-6 with TRBJ2-5, with 10 positions matching TRBD2. The V and J ends lost 5 bases and 4 bases, in that order; junction bases with no gene match: 1. The germline V gene encodes CDR1 SGHVS and CDR2 FNYEAQ. This CDR3 is built from 13 residues. The DNA for the CDR3 is TGTGCCAGCAGCAAGCGGGAGGGAGAGACCCAGTACTTC. It encodes CASSKREGETQYF. Together with reference TRBV7-6 and TRBJ2-5, the CDR3 gives the full variable domain: GAGVSQSPRYKVTKRGQDVALRCDPISGHVSLYWYRQALGQGPEFLTYFNYEAQQDKSGLPNDRFSAERPEGSISTLTIQRTEQRDSAMYRCASSKREGETQYFGPGTRLLVL.

The genes are TRBV25-1 and TRBJ2-2; tentative D call: TRBD1 (6 bases). The V gene's germline CDR1 is MGHDK and CDR2 SYGVNS. Between the trimmed V and J ends, which lost 2 bases and 9 bases, there was a span of 22 bases. This CDR3 region has 17 residues. The CDR3 reads CASSEVETGLLLWELFF. For the CDR3, the DNA is TGTGCCAGCAGTGAAGTGGAAACAGGGCTCCTGCTCTGGGAGCTGTTTTTT.

This clone was recorded once. This rearrangement joins TRBV7-8 to TRBJ2-5; 7 bases agree with TRBD2. Per germline, CDR1 SGHVS and CDR2 FQNEAQ. There are 15 residues in the CDR3. V gave up 2 bases and J gave up 9 bases; unmatched junction bases: 12. The CDR3: CASSLTNSGYGSQYF. DNA of the CDR3: TGTGCCAGCAGCTTAACGAATAGCGGGTATGGGTCCCAGTACTTC.

The J gene is TRBJ2-7, the V gene TRBV7-9; 8 positions match TRBD1. The CDR3 has 17 residues. Trimming cost V 3 bases and J 2 bases; bases outside gene matches: 12. Germline lookup yields CDR1 SEHNR and CDR2 FQNEAQ (reference sequence). The chain's CDR3 is CASSLTPGTGQTYEQYF. CDR3 nucleotide sequence: TGTGCCAGCAGCTTGACCCCAGGGACAGGACAAACCTACGAGCAGTACTTC.

Only one count was recorded for this clone. The CDR3 loop is CASSQNGGQGTNEKLFF. The CDR3 DNA reads TGTGCCAGTAGCCAGAATGGGGGACAGGGAACTAATGAAAAACTGTTTTTT. The chain links TRBV19 to TRBJ1-4; TRBD1 matches 9 bases. Germline V gives CDR1 LNHDA, CDR2 SQIVND (reference sequence). J lost 1 base, V lost 6 bases, and 9 bases had no gene match. The CDR3 extends over 17 amino acids.

The chain joins TRBV11-3 to TRBJ2-7; possible D gene TRBD1, 6 bases. V shed 5 bases and J shed 6 bases, with 14 bases lying between them. The CDR3 is 13 amino acids. Germline CDR1 reads SGHNT; CDR2 reads YENEEA. The CDR3 spells CASSPQGRGEQYF. The CDR3 bases are TGTGCCAGCAGCCCCCAGGGCAGGGGCGAGCAGTACTTC. Complete variable domain (other parts from reference TRBV11-3 and TRBJ2-7): EAGVVQSPRYKIIEKKQPVAFWCNPISGHNTLYWYLQNLGQGPELLIRYENEEAVDDSQLPKDRFSAERLKGVDSTLKIQPAELGDSAVYLCASSPQGRGEQYFGPGTRLTVT.

The chain joins TRBV7-2 to TRBJ2-5; 8 bases are a match to TRBD2. This CDR3 comprises 14 residues. V was pared by 5 bases and J by 1 base, with 3 bases of the junction left unmatched. The germline V gene has CDR1 SGHTA and CDR2 FQGNSA. CDR3 DNA: TGTGCCAGCAGCCCAGGACTAGCCCAAGAGACCCAGTACTTC. Its protein product is CASSPGLAQETQYF.